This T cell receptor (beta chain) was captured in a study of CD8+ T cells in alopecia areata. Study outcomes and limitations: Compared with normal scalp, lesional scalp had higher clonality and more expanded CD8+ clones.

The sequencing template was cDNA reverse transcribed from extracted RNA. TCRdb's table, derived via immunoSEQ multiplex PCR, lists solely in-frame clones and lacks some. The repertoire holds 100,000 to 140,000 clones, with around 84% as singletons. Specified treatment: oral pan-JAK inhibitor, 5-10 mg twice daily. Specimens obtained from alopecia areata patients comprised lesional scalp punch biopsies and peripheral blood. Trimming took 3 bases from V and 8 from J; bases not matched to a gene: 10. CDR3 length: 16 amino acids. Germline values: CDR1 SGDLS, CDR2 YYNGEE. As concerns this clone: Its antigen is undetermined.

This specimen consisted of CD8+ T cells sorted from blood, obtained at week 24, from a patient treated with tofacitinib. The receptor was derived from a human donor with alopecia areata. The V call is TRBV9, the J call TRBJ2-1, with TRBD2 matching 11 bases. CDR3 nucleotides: TGTGCCAGCAGCGCGTCATTAGCGGGGGGGACCGATGAGCAGTTCTTC. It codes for CASSASLAGGTDEQFF.